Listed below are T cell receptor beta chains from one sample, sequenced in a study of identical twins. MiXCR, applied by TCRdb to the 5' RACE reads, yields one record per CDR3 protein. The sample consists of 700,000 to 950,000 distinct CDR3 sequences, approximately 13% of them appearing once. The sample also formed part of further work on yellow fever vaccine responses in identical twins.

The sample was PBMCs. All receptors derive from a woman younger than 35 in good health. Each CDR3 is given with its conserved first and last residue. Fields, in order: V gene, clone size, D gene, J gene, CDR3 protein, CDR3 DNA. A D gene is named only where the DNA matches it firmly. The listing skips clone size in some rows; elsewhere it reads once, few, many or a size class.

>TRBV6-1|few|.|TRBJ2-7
CATSLDERFSYEQYF
TGTGCCACCTCTCTAGACGAGCGTTTCTCCTACGAGCAGTACTTC
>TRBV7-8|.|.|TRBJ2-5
CASSHRGQSETQYF
TGTGCCAGCAGCCACCGTGGACAGAGTGAGACCCAGTACTTC
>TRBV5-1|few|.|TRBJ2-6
CASSQWTDSGANVLTF
TGCGCCAGCAGCCAATGGACGGATTCTGGGGCCAACGTCCTGACTTTC
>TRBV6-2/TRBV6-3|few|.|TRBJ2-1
CASSYQNPRWGEQFF
TGTGCCAGCAGTTACCAAAACCCTCGATGGGGTGAGCAGTTCTTC
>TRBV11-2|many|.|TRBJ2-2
CASSLDLTGELFF
TGTGCCAGCAGCTTAGACCTAACCGGGGAGCTGTTTTTT
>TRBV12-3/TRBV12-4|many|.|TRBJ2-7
CASSQYPPRGNEQYF
TGTGCCAGCAGTCAGTACCCGCCACGGGGGAACGAGCAGTACTTC
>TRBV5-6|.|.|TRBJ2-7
CASSLGSGRKYF
TGTGCCAGCAGCTTGGGTTCGGGCAGGAAGTACTTC
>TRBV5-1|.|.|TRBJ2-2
CASSKAGQINTGELFF
TGCGCCAGCAGCAAAGCGGGACAGATAAACACCGGGGAGCTGTTTTTT
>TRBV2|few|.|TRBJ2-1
CASSEGVNPAYNEQFF
TGTGCCAGCAGTGAAGGAGTAAACCCTGCCTACAATGAGCAGTTCTTC
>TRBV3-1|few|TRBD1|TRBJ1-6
CASSQVGQGYSPLHF
TGTGCCAGCAGCCAAGTCGGACAGGGGTACTCACCCCTCCACTTT
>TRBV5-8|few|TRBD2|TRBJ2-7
CASSSLGEGSFNEQYF
TGTGCCAGCAGCTCCCTGGGGGAGGGAAGTTTCAACGAGCAGTACTTC
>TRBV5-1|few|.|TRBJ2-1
CASSLEVAAYNEQFF
TGCGCCAGCAGCTTGGAGGTAGCGGCGTACAATGAGCAGTTCTTC
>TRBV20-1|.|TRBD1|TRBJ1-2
CSARAAGTGDGYTF
TGCAGTGCTAGAGCTGCCGGGACAGGGGATGGCTACACCTTC
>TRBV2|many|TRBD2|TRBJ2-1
CASRLAAYNEQFF
TGTGCCAGCCGACTAGCTGCCTACAATGAGCAGTTCTTC
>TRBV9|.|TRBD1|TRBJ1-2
CASSGSPRRQGKLGYTF
TGTGCCAGCAGCGGGTCCCCAAGAAGACAGGGAAAATTGGGCTACACCTTC
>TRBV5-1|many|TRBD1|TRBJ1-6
CASSLRQGGDSPLHF
TGCGCCAGCAGCCTCAGACAGGGAGGCGATTCACCCCTCCACTTT
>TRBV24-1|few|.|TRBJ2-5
CATSEVGAPDTETQYF
TGTGCCACCAGTGAAGTAGGAGCGCCGGATACGGAGACCCAGTACTTC
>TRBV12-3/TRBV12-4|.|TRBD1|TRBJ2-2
CASSKGGGGELFF
TGTGCCAGCAGCAAAGGGGGCGGAGGGGAGCTGTTTTTT
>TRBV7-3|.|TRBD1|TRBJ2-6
CASSPTTGFSSGANVLTF
TGTGCCAGCAGCCCCACGACAGGGTTTAGCTCTGGGGCCAACGTCCTGACTTTC
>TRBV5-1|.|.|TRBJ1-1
CASSLEVWGSGTEAFF
TGCGCCAGCAGCTTGGAGGTTTGGGGGAGTGGAACTGAAGCTTTCTTT
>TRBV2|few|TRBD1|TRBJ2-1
CASNTEEQGNPYNEQFF
TGTGCCAGCAACACGGAGGAACAGGGGAACCCCTACAATGAGCAGTTCTTC
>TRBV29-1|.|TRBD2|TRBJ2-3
CSERTSGSRGTQYF
TGCAGCGAAAGGACTAGCGGGAGTAGGGGTACGCAGTATTTT
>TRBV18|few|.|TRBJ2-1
CASSLVLAWDNEQFF
TGTGCCAGCTCGCTCGTATTAGCGTGGGACAATGAGCAGTTCTTC
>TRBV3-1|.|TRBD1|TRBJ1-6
CASRRGGNSPLHF
TGTGCCAGCCGGCGAGGGGGCAATTCACCCCTCCACTTT
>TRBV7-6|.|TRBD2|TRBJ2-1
CASSLELRGGREQFF
TGTGCCAGCAGCTTAGAGCTGCGGGGGGGCAGGGAGCAGTTCTTC
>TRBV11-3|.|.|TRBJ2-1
CASSLYLAPSYNEQFF
TGTGCCAGCAGCTTATACCTAGCCCCCTCTTACAATGAGCAGTTCTTC
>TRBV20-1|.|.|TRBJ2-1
CSARRFSSYNEQFF
TGCAGTGCTAGGAGGTTTTCATCCTACAATGAGCAGTTCTTC
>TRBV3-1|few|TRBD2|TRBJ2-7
CASSQVNSGPYEQYF
TGTGCCAGCAGCCAAGTGAATAGCGGGCCCTACGAGCAGTACTTC
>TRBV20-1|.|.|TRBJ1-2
CSAPPGGGVVGYTF
TGCAGTGCCCCACCCGGGGGCGGGGTGGTCGGCTACACCTTC
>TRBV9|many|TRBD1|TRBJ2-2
CASSGKQGANTGELFF
TGTGCCAGCAGCGGAAAACAGGGGGCGAACACCGGGGAGCTGTTTTTT
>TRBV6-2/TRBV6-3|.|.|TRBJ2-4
CASSYVELAKNIQYF
TGTGCCAGCAGTTACGTGGAACTAGCCAAAAACATTCAGTACTTC
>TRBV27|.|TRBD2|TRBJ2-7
CASSLNGRGQYF
TGTGCCAGCAGCCTAAATGGGAGGGGTCAGTACTTC
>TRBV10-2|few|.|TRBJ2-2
CASSFDTANTGELFF
TGCGCCAGCAGTTTTGACACCGCGAACACCGGGGAGCTGTTTTTT
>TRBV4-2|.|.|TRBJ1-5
CASSQERGSGNQPQHF
TGTGCCAGCAGCCAAGAACGGGGTTCGGGCAATCAGCCCCAGCATTTT
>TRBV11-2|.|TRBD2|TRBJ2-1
CASSLWSSGTTYNEQFF
TGTGCCAGCAGCTTATGGTCTAGCGGAACAACCTACAATGAGCAGTTCTTC
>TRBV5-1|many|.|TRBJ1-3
CASSLVFGAGNTIYF
TGCGCCAGCAGCTTGGTCTTTGGAGCTGGAAACACCATATATTTT
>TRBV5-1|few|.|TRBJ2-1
CASSLRGAPYNEQFF
TGCGCCAGCAGCTTGAGGGGGGCCCCCTACAATGAGCAGTTCTTC
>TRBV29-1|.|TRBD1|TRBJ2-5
CSVAGQRYQETQYF
TGCAGCGTTGCGGGACAGCGGTACCAAGAGACCCAGTACTTC
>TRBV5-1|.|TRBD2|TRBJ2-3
CASSLGLAGAPATQYF
TGCGCCAGCAGCTTGGGTCTAGCGGGGGCCCCGGCCACGCAGTATTTT
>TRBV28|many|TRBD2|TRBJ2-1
CASRGLDSYNEQFF
TGTGCCAGCAGAGGACTAGACAGCTACAATGAGCAGTTCTTC
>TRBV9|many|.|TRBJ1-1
CASSAYGGAFF
TGTGCCAGCAGCGCCTATGGCGGGGCTTTCTTT
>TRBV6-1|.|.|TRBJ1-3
CASSELQGNTIYF
TGTGCCAGCAGTGAACTACAGGGAAACACCATATATTTT
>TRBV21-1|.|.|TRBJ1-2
CASSKLPYGRGSYGYTF
TGTGCCAGCAGCAAACTCCCGTACGGGAGAGGGTCCTATGGCTACACCTTC
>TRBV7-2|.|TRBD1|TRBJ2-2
CASSLGPGQGGTGELFF
TGTGCCAGCAGCTTAGGTCCGGGACAGGGAGGCACCGGGGAGCTGTTTTTT
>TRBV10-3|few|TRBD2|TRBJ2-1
CATLPELAAYNEQFF
TGTGCCACTCTCCCCGAACTAGCGGCCTACAATGAGCAGTTCTTC
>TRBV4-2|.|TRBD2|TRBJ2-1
CASSLIGGLVTIGEQFF
TGTGCCAGCAGCCTAATTGGGGGACTAGTAACAATCGGGGAGCAGTTCTTC
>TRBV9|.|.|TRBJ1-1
CASRREAQNTEAFF
TGTGCCAGCAGGAGGGAGGCCCAGAACACTGAAGCTTTCTTT
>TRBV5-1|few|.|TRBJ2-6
CASSYPLDSGANVLTF
TGCGCCAGCAGCTACCCACTAGACTCTGGGGCCAACGTCCTGACTTTC
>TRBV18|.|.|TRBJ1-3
CASSPGQGRSGNTIYF
TGTGCCAGCTCACCGGGTCAGGGGCGGTCTGGAAACACCATATATTTT
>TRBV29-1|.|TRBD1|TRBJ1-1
CSVRGRGRGGANTEAFF
TGCAGCGTTAGGGGCAGGGGGCGCGGGGGGGCGAACACTGAAGCTTTCTTT
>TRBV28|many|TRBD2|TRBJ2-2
CASTPRGGNTGELFF
TGTGCCAGCACCCCTCGGGGGGGGAACACCGGGGAGCTGTTTTTT
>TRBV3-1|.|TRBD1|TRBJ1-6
CASSPAGQGNSPLHF
TGTGCCAGCAGCCCCGCGGGACAGGGGAATTCACCCCTCCACTTT
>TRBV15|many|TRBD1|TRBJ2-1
CATSRDGSGGQNEQFF
TGTGCCACCAGCAGAGATGGGTCAGGGGGCCAGAATGAGCAGTTCTTC
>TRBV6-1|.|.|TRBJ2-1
CASSRDFYNEQFF
TGTGCCAGCAGCCGGGACTTTTACAATGAGCAGTTCTTC
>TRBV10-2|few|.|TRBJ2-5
CASSPVSREETQYF
TGCGCCAGCAGTCCTGTCTCACGGGAGGAGACCCAGTACTTC